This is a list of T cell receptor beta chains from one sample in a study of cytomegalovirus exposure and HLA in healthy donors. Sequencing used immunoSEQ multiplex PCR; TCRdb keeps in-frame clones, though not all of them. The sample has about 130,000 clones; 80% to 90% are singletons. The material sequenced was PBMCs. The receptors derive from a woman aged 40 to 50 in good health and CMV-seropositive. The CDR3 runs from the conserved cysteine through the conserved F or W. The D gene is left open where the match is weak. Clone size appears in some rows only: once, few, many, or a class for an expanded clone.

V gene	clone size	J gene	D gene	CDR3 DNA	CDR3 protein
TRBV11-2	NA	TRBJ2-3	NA	TGTGCCAGCAGCTCAGGTTCAGATACGCAGTATTTT	CASSSGSDTQYF
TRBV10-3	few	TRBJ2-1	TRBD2	TGTGCCATCAGTGAGTCCGGGGGGTCCTACAATGAGCAGTTCTTC	CAISESGGSYNEQFF
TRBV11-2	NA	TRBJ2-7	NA	TGTGCCAGCAGCTTAGAGGGGCTCGGCTACGAGCAGTACTTC	CASSLEGLGYEQYF
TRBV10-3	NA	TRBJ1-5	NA	TGTGCCATCAGGCAGGGAGGGAATCAGCCCCAGCATTTT	CAIRQGGNQPQHF
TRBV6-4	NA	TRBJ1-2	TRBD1	TGTGCCAGCAGTGAAGGTCCGACAGGGGACTATGGCTACACCTTC	CASSEGPTGDYGYTF
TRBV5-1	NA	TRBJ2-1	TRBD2	TGCGCCAGCAGCTTGTCGTTAGCGGGAGATTTGAATGAGCAGTTCTTC	CASSLSLAGDLNEQFF
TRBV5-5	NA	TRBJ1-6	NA	TGTGCCAGCAGCCCAGAGTGGGGCTCACCCCTCCACTTT	CASSPEWGSPLHF
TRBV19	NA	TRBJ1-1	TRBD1	TGTGCCAGTAGCAAGGGGGCCAGCTGGGGCACTGAAGCTTTCTTT	CASSKGASWGTEAFF
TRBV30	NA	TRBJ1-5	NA	TGTGCCTGGAGTTTCCGGGGTGGGCATCAGCCCCAGCATTTT	CAWSFRGGHQPQHF
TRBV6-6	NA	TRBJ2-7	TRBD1	TGTGCCAGCAGTTACTTACAAGGACAGGGCCCCGAGCAGTACTTC	CASSYLQGQGPEQYF
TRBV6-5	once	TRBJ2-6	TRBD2	TGTGCCAGCAGCCACGGGGGGTCTGGGGCCAACGTCCTGACTTTC	CASSHGGSGANVLTF
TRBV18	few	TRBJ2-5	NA	TGTGCCAGCTCACCAAACAGGGAGGGGGAGACCCAGTACTTC	CASSPNREGETQYF
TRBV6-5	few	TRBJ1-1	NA	TGTGCCAGCAGGGCATCAGGGCTTTCGAACACTGAAGCTTTCTTT	CASRASGLSNTEAFF
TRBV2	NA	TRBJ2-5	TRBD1	TGTGCCAGCAGCTTTCCCGGGACAGGGTTAGAGACCCAGTACTTC	CASSFPGTGLETQYF
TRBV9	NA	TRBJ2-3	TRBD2	TGTGCCAGCAGCGCCACGACTAGCGGGAGAAGGCATACGCAGTATTTT	CASSATTSGRRHTQYF
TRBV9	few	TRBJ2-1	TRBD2	TGTGCCAGCAGCGTAGCTACACGGACCGGGGCTAGCGGGGGCACCAATGAGCAGTTCTTC	CASSVATRTGASGGTNEQFF
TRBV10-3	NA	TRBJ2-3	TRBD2	TGTGCCATCAGGCTAGCGGGGGGGTCGCCAGATACGCAGTATTTT	CAIRLAGGSPDTQYF
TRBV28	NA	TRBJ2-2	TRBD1	TGTGCCAGCAGTTCCGGGACAGGGGAATTAAACACCGGGGAGCTGTTTTTT	CASSSGTGELNTGELFF
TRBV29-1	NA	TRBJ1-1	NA	TGCAGCGTTGAAGCTACCGGGACAAAGGCTTTCTTT	CSVEATGTKAFF
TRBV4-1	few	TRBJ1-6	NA	TGCGCCAGCAGCCCCTCGGGGGGAGCGACCTATAATTCACCCCTCCACTTT	CASSPSGGATYNSPLHF
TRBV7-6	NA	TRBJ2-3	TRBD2	TGTGCCAGCAGCTTAGGGTCTAGCGGGGTGAATGGAGATACGCAGTATTTT	CASSLGSSGVNGDTQYF
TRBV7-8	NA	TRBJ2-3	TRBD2	TGTGCCAGCATCGTAGCGGGGGGGGTAATTAGCACAGATACGCAGTATTTT	CASIVAGGVISTDTQYF
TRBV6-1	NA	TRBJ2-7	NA	TGTGCCAGCAGCGGGGTCTACGAGCAGTACTTC	CASSGVYEQYF
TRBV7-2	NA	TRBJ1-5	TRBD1	TGTGCCAGCAGCAAAACAACCTCAGGGGGCGGCAATCAGCCCCAGCATTTT	CASSKTTSGGGNQPQHF
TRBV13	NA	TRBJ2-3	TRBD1	TGTGCCAGCAGCTTCTGGGACAGGGGCGCAGATACGCAGTATTTT	CASSFWDRGADTQYF
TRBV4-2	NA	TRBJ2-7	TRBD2	TGTGCCAGCAGCTCTGCTAGCGGGACTTACGAGCAGTACTTC	CASSSASGTYEQYF
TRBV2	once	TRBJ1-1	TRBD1	TGTGCCAGCAGAGAAACAGGGGCTATCACTGAAGCTTTCTTT	CASRETGAITEAFF
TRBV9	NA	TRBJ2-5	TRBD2	TGTGCCAGCAGCGCAGGGACTAGCGGGGGACAAGAGACCCAGTACTTC	CASSAGTSGGQETQYF
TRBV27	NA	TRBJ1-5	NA	TGTGCCAGCAGTTCCGTCTCCAATCAGCCCCAGCATTTT	CASSSVSNQPQHF
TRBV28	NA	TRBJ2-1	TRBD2	TGTGCCAGCAGTTTTTGGCTAGCGGGGACTACCTCCTACAATGAGCAGTTCTTC	CASSFWLAGTTSYNEQFF
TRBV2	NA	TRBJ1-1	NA	TGTGCCAGCAGTCCAGGACAGAACACTGAAGCTTTCTTT	CASSPGQNTEAFF
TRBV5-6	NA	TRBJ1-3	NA	TGTGCCAGCAGCGCTGGGGCAGGGGTCCTCTCCAGCTCTGGAAACACCATATATTTT	CASSAGAGVLSSSGNTIYF
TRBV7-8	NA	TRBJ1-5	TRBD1	TGTGCCAGCAGCTTAAGGGACAGTAATCAGCCCCAGCATTTT	CASSLRDSNQPQHF
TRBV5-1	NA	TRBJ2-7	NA	TGCGCCAGCAGCCCGATTCGCAACAACGAGCAGTACTTC	CASSPIRNNEQYF
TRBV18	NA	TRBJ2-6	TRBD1	TGTGCCAGCTCACGACCGGGACAGTCGTACTCTGGGGCCAACGTCCTGACTTTC	CASSRPGQSYSGANVLTF
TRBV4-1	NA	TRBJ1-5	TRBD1	TGCGCCAGCAGCCAAGATCTTGGAGGATGGACAGGGAACAATCAGCCCCAGCATTTT	CASSQDLGGWTGNNQPQHF
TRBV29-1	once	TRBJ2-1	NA	TGCAGCGTGATCTATCCCTACAATGAGCAGTTCTTC	CSVIYPYNEQFF
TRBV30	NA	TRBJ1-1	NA	TGTGCCTGGAGCTCGGGGGGCGCCGGAGCTTTCTTT	CAWSSGGAGAFF
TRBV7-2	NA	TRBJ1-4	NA	TGTGCCAGCAGCGGGCGGCAGGGGAATGAAAAACTGTTTTTT	CASSGRQGNEKLFF
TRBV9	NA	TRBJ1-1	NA	TGTGCCAGCAGCTCACAGGCGAACACTGAAGCTTTCTTT	CASSSQANTEAFF
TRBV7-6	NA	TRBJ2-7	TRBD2	TGTGCCAGCAGCCCGGGGACTAGCGGGAGCTACGAGCAGTACTTC	CASSPGTSGSYEQYF
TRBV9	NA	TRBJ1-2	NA	TGTGCCAGCAGCGGCCAACAGGGTTGGCGGAACTATGGCTACACCTTC	CASSGQQGWRNYGYTF
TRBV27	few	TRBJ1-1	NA	TGTGCCAGCATCAGGACAGCCTCGAACACTGAAGCTTTCTTT	CASIRTASNTEAFF